This TCR beta chain derives from a study of early T cells in non-severe SARS-CoV-2 infection. Whole-study context: Sequencing targeted bulk RNA from unsorted whole blood, leaving chains unpaired.

The study, taken as a whole, reports: VDJdb matches were skewed toward anti-spike CD8 T cell responses.

The CDR3 length is 15 residues. J was trimmed by 7 bases and V by 5 bases; bases with no gene match: 9. Germline loops: CDR1 SEHNR, CDR2 FQNEAQ (reference sequence). Tagging with unique molecular identifiers was applied to individual cDNA molecules. TCRdb passed the 5' RACE reads through MiXCR, listing each CDR3 protein once. The sample holds around 68,000 distinct CDR3 sequences; roughly 5.7% are singletons and the top ten take 3% to 3.5%. Concerning this clonotype itself: Its target is unknown.

The TCR sequence derives from an adult who was a healthcare worker with PCR-confirmed SARS-CoV-2 infection or an uninfected control (not recorded which). Sequences were derived from whole blood, sampled at baseline. This sequence joins TRBV7-9 and TRBJ2-1, with 9 nucleotides matching TRBD1. The CDR3 region is CASSHPGTGKNEQFF. The CDR3 nucleotides read TGTGCCAGCAGCCATCCCGGGACAGGGAAGAATGAGCAGTTCTTC. Supplemented by reference TRBV7-9 and TRBJ2-1, the full variable domain reads DTGVSQNPRHKITKRGQNVTFRCDPISEHNRLYWYRQTLGQGPEFLTYFQNEAQLEKSRLLSDRFSAERPKGSFSTLEIQRTEQGDSAMYLCASSHPGTGKNEQFFGPGTRLTVL.